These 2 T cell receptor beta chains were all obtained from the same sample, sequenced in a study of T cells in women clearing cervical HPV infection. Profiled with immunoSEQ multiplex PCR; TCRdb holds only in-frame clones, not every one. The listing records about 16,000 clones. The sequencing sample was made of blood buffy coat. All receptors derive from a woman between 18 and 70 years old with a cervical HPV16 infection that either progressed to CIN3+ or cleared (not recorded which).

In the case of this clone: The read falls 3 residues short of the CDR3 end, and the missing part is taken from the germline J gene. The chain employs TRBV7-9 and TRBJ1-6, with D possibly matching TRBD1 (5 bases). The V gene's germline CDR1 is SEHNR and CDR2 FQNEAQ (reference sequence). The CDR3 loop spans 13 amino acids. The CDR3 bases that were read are TGTGCCAGCAGCCCGGAGGCCTGGGGGGCC. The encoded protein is CASSPEAWGA. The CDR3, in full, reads CASSPEAWGALHF.

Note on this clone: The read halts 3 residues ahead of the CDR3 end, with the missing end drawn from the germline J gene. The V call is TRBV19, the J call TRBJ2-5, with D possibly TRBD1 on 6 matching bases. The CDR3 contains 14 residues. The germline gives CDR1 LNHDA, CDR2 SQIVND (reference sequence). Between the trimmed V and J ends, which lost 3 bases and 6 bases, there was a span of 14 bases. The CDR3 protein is CASSIGGDRKTQYF. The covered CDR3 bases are TGTGCCAGTAGTATTGGGGGCGATAGGAAGACC.